A single sample gave rise to the 4 T cell receptor beta chains below, sequenced in a study of cytomegalovirus exposure and HLA in healthy donors. Use of 60 Vbeta and 13 Jbeta primers characterized the PCR. The data were produced by immunoSEQ multiplex PCR, yet TCRdb's version contains in-frame clones alone and is incomplete. This sample yields approximately 100,000 clones, of which around 74% are seen a single time; 1.8% belongs to the top ten. The sequenced sample consisted of PBMCs. All receptors derive from a male donor in good health and CMV-seronegative.

This clone was picked up a small number of times. The chain uses TRBV19 and TRBJ1-1, with D uncertain. Germline CDR1 reads LNHDA; CDR2 reads SQIVND (reference sequence). CDR3 length: 13 amino acids. The V and J ends lost 5 bases and 9 bases respectively, with 16 bases between them. CDR3 DNA sequence: TGTGCCAGTAGTCCTCTCCCCCGGGAGAAAGCTTTCTTT. This encodes CASSPLPREKAFF.

The rearrangement links TRBV27 to TRBJ2-5, with D hard to call. The J call may be mistaken, given a closer DNA end match to TRBJ2-7. Germline CDR1 reads MNHEY; CDR2 reads SMNVEV (reference sequence). The CDR3 has 13 amino acids. CDR3: CASSLSQAYEQYF. Written as DNA, the CDR3 is TGTGCCAGCAGTTTATCCCAAGCCTACGAGCAGTACTTC.

The gene calls are TRBV5-1 and TRBJ2-1, with TRBD2 matching 8 bases. This CDR3 is built from 14 residues. V was pared by 8 bases and J by 1 base, with 5 bases of the junction left unmatched. Germline V gene data show CDR1 as SGHRS and CDR2 as YFSETQ. The CDR3 coding sequence is TGCGCCAGTGGGCGGGGGGATTCCTACAATGAGCAGTTCTTC. It is translated as CASGRGDSYNEQFF.

The V and J genes are TRBV27 and TRBJ2-2; D possibly corresponds to TRBD1 (6 bases). CDR1 is MNHEY and CDR2 is SMNVEV in the germline V gene (reference sequence). The germline V and J ends were trimmed by 4 bases and 0 bases, with 9 bases remaining between them. CDR3 length: 15 residues. CDR3 residues: CASSSGQPNTGELFF. The DNA of the CDR3 is TGTGCCAGCAGTTCCGGACAGCCGAACACCGGGGAGCTGTTTTTT.